A single sample gave rise to the 5 T cell receptor beta chains below, sequenced in a study of CD8 T cells in ankylosing spondylitis. Study-wide results and limits: Roughly 8 highly homologous variants made up a TCR beta motif that seemed to typify ankylosing spondylitis blood.

The antigens for these receptors are not known. TCRdb called the 5' RACE reads again in MiXCR, with one record for every CDR3 protein. Here the sample spans roughly 700,000 distinct CDR3 sequences, about 20% being singletons. The sequencing sample was made of blood, either unsorted or a sorted T cell fraction (not recorded which). The receptors come from a male donor with ankylosing spondylitis.

The genes are TRBV20-1 and TRBJ2-4; possible D gene TRBD1, 6 bases. The CDR3 contains 14 residues. Trimming took 1 base from V and 7 from J, leaving 14 bases between them. Germline V gene lookup returns CDR1 DFQATT and CDR2 SNEGSKA (reference sequence). In nucleotides, the CDR3 is TGCAGTGCTAGAGCCTCCCAGGGGAGTAACATTCAGTACTTC. The encoded protein is CSARASQGSNIQYF.

A word on this clonotype: It may be a read error: a sequence one base away is much more abundant. V gene TRBV7-2 combines with J gene TRBJ1-5; TRBD1 is a possible D gene (5 bases). The CDR3 totals 15 residues. Germline assignment: CDR1 SGHTA and CDR2 FQGNSA. Written as DNA, the CDR3 is TGTGCCAGCAGCTTAGCGCTAGGGGCAAATCACCCCCAGCATTTT. This encodes CASSLALGANHPQHF.

The table lists this clonotype with many counts. The CDR3 spells CASSASPGTGTDTQYF. The CDR3 region has the DNA TGTGCCAGCAGCGCCTCTCCCGGGACGGGCACAGATACGCAGTATTTT. The V and J genes are TRBV9 and TRBJ2-3, with D perhaps matching TRBD1 or TRBD2 (5 bases each). The CDR3 runs to 16 residues. V was pared by 3 bases and J by 1 base, with 15 bases between. Germline V gene data show CDR1 as SGDLS and CDR2 as YYNGEE.

The V and J genes are TRBV19 and TRBJ1-2; 7 bases align to TRBD1. The J segment lost 5 bases and the V segment lost 3 bases, leaving 9 bases of the junction unmatched. The CDR3 is 15 amino acids. Germline V CDR1 and CDR2: LNHDA, SQIVND (reference sequence). This chain's CDR3 is CASSMRRDSEYGYTF. Here the CDR3 DNA reads TGTGCCAGTAGTATGCGTCGGGACAGCGAGTATGGCTACACCTTC.

In its sample, this clonotype was seen a few times. The chain joins TRBV5-1 to TRBJ2-1; TRBD2 aligns across 7 bases. This CDR3 has 14 residues. CDR1 is SGHRS, CDR2 YFSETQ, per germline. V shed 5 bases and J 2 bases; nucleotides not matched to a gene: 4. CDR3: CASRAGETYNEQFF. CDR3 in DNA: TGCGCCAGCAGGGCGGGAGAAACCTACAATGAGCAGTTCTTC.